The rows below give T cell receptor beta chains drawn from one sample of a study of shared clonotypes between healthy human individuals. Sequenced by immunoSEQ multiplex PCR; TCRdb stores in-frame clones only, minus some. The data contain about 460,000 clones, approximately 77% of them singletons. The sample consisted of PBMCs. These receptors all stem from a woman in her 40s in good health. Some clones in this sample may be carry-over from other donors' samples. CDR3s include the opening cysteine and the closing phenylalanine or tryptophan. Fields, in order: clone size, V gene, D gene, J gene, CDR3 DNA, CDR3 protein. A D gene is named only where the DNA matches it firmly. Size is omitted from some rows. Given values are once, few, many or a class for expanded clones.

NA,TRBV2,NA,TRBJ1-5,TGTGCCAGCAGCGACCGGGCCAAAAATCAGCCCCAGCATTTT,CASSDRAKNQPQHF
NA,TRBV7-8,TRBD2,TRBJ2-1,TGTGCCAGCAGCAACATGGCGGGAGGGGAACACAATGAGCAGTTCTTC,CASSNMAGGEHNEQFF
NA,TRBV2,TRBD1,TRBJ1-5,TGTGCCAGCAGTGATCGACAGGGGGCCCAGCATTTT,CASSDRQGAQHF
NA,TRBV11-3,TRBD2,TRBJ2-3,TGTGCCAGCAGCTTGACTAGCGGGATTTTAGATACGCAGTATTTT,CASSLTSGILDTQYF
few,TRBV19,NA,TRBJ2-7,TGTGCCAGTAAATTCGGGGCAGTCGGTACCTACGAGCAGTACTTC,CASKFGAVGTYEQYF
NA,TRBV7-9,NA,TRBJ2-7,TGTGCCAGCAGCCCGCCCGGCTACGAGCAGTACTTC,CASSPPGYEQYF
NA,TRBV2,NA,TRBJ2-2,TGTGCCAGCAGCCAACTAGCATCGAACACCGGGGAGCTGTTTTTT,CASSQLASNTGELFF
many,TRBV5-4,NA,TRBJ1-4,TGTGCCAGCAGCTTGGCCCCCGCGAAGATGAATGAAAAACTGTTTTTT,CASSLAPAKMNEKLFF
few,TRBV9,TRBD1,TRBJ2-5,TGTGCCAGCAGCCCCGGGGGGGGACAGGGGTATGAGACCCAGTACTTC,CASSPGGGQGYETQYF
once,TRBV23-1,TRBD2,TRBJ2-7,TGCGCCAGCCCCCGGGGGGACCCCATGAGCTCCTACGAGCAGTACTTC,CASPRGDPMSSYEQYF
NA,TRBV10-3,NA,TRBJ1-1,TGTGCCATCAGCGGGACGGTGAACACTGAAGCTTTCTTT,CAISGTVNTEAFF
NA,TRBV27,NA,TRBJ2-6,TGTGCCAGCAGACCAAACTCTGGGGCCAACGTCCTGACTTTC,CASRPNSGANVLTF
NA,TRBV7-9,TRBD2,TRBJ2-1,TGTGCCAGCAGCCGATCTAGCGGGAGCTCCTACAATGAGCAGTTCTTC,CASSRSSGSSYNEQFF
NA,TRBV9,TRBD1,TRBJ2-7,TGTGCCAGCAGCGTAGAGGGGGCGCTTGGCTACGAGCAGTACTTC,CASSVEGALGYEQYF
NA,TRBV29-1,NA,TRBJ2-5,TGCAGCGTGGGGGGACAAAATAAAGAGACCCAGTACTTC,CSVGGQNKETQYF
NA,TRBV29-1,TRBD1,TRBJ2-7,TGCAGCGTGCTGACAGGGGGCAAGTCCTACGAGCAGTACTTC,CSVLTGGKSYEQYF
NA,TRBV2,TRBD2,TRBJ2-7,TGTGCCAGCAGTGAAGCTCGAGGGAGGGCCGCCGAGCAGTACTTC,CASSEARGRAAEQYF
NA,TRBV15,TRBD1,TRBJ2-1,TGTGCCACCAGCGGCGTGGACAGGGCGCCCTACAATGAGCAGTTCTTC,CATSGVDRAPYNEQFF